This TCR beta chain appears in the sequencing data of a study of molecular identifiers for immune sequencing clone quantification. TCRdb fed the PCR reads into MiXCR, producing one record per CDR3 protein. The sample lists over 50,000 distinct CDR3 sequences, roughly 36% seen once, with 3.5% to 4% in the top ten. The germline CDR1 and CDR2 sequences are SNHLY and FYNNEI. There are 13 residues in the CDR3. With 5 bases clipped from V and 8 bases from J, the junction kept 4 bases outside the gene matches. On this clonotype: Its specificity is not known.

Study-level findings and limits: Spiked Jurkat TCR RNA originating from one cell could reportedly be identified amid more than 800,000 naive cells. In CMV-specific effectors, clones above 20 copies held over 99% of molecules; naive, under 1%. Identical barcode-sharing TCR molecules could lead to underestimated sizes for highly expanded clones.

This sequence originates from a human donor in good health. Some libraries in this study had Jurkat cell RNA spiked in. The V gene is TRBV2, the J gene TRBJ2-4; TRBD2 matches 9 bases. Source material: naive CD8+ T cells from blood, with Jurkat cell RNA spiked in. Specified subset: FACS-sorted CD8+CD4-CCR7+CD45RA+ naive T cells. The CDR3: CASSLAGDHIQYF. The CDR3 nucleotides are TGTGCCAGCAGTTTAGCGGGAGATCACATTCAGTACTTC.